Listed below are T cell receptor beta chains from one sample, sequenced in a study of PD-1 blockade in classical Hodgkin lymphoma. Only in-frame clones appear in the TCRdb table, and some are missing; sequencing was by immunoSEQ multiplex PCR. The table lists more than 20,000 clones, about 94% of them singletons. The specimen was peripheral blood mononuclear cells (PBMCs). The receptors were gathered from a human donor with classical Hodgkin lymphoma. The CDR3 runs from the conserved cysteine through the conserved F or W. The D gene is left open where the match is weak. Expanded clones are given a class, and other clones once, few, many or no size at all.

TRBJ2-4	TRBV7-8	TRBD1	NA	TGTGCCAGCGCCTCTGGGGGGACAGGGGGAAACATTCAGTACTTC	CASASGGTGGNIQYF
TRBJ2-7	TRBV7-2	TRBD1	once	TGTGCCAGCAGCTCCGACAGGGGCTACGAGCAGTACTTC	CASSSDRGYEQYF
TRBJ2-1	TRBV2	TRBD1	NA	TGTGCCAGCAGCCGGGACAGGGGCTACAATGAGCAGTTCTTC	CASSRDRGYNEQFF
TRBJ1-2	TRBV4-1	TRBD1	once	TGCGCCAGCAGCCAGGGACAGGGGGCGCTATTGGGTGGCTACACCTTC	CASSQGQGALLGGYTF
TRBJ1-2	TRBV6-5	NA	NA	TGTGCCAGCGGAGGGCTCGGAGTCCCCTATGGCTACACCTTC	CASGGLGVPYGYTF
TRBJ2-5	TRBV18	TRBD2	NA	TGTGCCAGCTCACCCACTAGCGGGGGGGCCCTTCAAGAGACCCAGTACTTC	CASSPTSGGALQETQYF
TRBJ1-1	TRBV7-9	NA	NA	TGTGCCAGCAGCTTTAATTGGTCTATCTGGAACACTGAAGCTTTCTTT	CASSFNWSIWNTEAFF
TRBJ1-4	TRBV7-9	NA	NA	TGTGCCAGCAGCTTCAGGGTTCGGGAAAAACTGTTTTTT	CASSFRVREKLFF
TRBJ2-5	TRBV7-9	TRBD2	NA	TGTGCCAGCAGCAGGACTAGCGGGGGGAAAGAGACCCAGTACTTC	CASSRTSGGKETQYF
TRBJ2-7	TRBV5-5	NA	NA	TGTGCCAGCAGCCGCCAACAGGCCTACGAGCAGTACTTC	CASSRQQAYEQYF
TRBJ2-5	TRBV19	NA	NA	TGTGCCAGTAGTATCTTGTACCCTGGGGTCATCCAAGAGACCCAGTACTTC	CASSILYPGVIQETQYF
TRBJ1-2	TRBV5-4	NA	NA	TGTGCCAGCAGCTTGGCAGGGACTGGAGATGGCTACACCTTC	CASSLAGTGDGYTF
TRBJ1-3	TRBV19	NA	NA	TGTGCCAGTAGTCCGTCGGCTTCCCCAGTGGACACCATATATTTT	CASSPSASPVDTIYF
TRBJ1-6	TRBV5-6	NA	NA	TGTGCCAGCAGCTTGGAGGGCGGGTATTCACCCCTCCACTTT	CASSLEGGYSPLHF
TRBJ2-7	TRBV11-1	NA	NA	TGTGCCAGCAGCGCAAGGGGGGGCGCGTATGACGAGCAGTACTTC	CASSARGGAYDEQYF
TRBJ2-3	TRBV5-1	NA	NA	TGCGCCAGCAGCTCTCCCTTCGTGGGTAGCACAGATACGCAGTATTTT	CASSSPFVGSTDTQYF
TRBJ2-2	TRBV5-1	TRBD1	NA	TGCGCCAGCAGCTTGGCCCTCCGGACAGGGACAAACACCGGGGAGCTGTTTTTT	CASSLALRTGTNTGELFF
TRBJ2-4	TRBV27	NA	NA	TGTGCCAGCAGCAATCTAGGGTCAGACAAAAACATTCAGTACTTC	CASSNLGSDKNIQYF
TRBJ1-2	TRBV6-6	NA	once	TGTGCCAGCAGCACGATGGGGTCTATCTATGGCTACACCTTC	CASSTMGSIYGYTF
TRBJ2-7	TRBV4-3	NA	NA	TGCGCCAGCAGCCTCGCCTGGGGAAGGGGGACCCCTCACGAGCAGTACTTC	CASSLAWGRGTPHEQYF
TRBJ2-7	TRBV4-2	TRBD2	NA	TGTGCCAGCAGCCAAGTGATGAGCGGGGGGGCCTACGAGCAGTACTTC	CASSQVMSGGAYEQYF
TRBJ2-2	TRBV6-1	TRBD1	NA	TGTGCCAGCAGGACGACAGGGGTCGAAACCGGGGAGCTGTTTTTT	CASRTTGVETGELFF
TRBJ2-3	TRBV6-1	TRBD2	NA	TGTGCCAGCAGTGAATCAGTAGCGGGGGGGAGAGATACGCAGTATTTT	CASSESVAGGRDTQYF
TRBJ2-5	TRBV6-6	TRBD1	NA	TGTGCCAGCAGTCGGACAGGGGGAGGAGAGACCCAGTACTTC	CASSRTGGGETQYF
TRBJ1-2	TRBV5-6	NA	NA	TGTGCCAGCAGCCTTTCAGAGGGTGGCTACACCTTC	CASSLSEGGYTF
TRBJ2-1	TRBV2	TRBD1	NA	TGTGCCAGCAGTGCGTATACCGGAACAGGGGATGAGCAGTTCTTC	CASSAYTGTGDEQFF
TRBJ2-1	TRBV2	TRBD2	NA	TGTGCCAGCAGACAAGAAGGACTAGCGGGGTGGTATGAGCAGTTCTTC	CASRQEGLAGWYEQFF
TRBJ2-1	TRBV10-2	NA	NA	TGCGCCAGCGGGGCGCACCCTCCGCAGTTCTTC	CASGAHPPQFF
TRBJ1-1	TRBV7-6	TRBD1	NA	TGTGCCAGCAGCTTAAGTGGGACAGGGGGCACTGAAGCTTTCTTT	CASSLSGTGGTEAFF
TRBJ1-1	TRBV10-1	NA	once	TGCGCCACCTCGACGGTGACAGAAAACACTGAAGCTTTCTTT	CATSTVTENTEAFF
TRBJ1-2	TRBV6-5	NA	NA	TGTGCCAGCAGTCAGACCGGCACGGTGAGAGGCTACACCTTC	CASSQTGTVRGYTF